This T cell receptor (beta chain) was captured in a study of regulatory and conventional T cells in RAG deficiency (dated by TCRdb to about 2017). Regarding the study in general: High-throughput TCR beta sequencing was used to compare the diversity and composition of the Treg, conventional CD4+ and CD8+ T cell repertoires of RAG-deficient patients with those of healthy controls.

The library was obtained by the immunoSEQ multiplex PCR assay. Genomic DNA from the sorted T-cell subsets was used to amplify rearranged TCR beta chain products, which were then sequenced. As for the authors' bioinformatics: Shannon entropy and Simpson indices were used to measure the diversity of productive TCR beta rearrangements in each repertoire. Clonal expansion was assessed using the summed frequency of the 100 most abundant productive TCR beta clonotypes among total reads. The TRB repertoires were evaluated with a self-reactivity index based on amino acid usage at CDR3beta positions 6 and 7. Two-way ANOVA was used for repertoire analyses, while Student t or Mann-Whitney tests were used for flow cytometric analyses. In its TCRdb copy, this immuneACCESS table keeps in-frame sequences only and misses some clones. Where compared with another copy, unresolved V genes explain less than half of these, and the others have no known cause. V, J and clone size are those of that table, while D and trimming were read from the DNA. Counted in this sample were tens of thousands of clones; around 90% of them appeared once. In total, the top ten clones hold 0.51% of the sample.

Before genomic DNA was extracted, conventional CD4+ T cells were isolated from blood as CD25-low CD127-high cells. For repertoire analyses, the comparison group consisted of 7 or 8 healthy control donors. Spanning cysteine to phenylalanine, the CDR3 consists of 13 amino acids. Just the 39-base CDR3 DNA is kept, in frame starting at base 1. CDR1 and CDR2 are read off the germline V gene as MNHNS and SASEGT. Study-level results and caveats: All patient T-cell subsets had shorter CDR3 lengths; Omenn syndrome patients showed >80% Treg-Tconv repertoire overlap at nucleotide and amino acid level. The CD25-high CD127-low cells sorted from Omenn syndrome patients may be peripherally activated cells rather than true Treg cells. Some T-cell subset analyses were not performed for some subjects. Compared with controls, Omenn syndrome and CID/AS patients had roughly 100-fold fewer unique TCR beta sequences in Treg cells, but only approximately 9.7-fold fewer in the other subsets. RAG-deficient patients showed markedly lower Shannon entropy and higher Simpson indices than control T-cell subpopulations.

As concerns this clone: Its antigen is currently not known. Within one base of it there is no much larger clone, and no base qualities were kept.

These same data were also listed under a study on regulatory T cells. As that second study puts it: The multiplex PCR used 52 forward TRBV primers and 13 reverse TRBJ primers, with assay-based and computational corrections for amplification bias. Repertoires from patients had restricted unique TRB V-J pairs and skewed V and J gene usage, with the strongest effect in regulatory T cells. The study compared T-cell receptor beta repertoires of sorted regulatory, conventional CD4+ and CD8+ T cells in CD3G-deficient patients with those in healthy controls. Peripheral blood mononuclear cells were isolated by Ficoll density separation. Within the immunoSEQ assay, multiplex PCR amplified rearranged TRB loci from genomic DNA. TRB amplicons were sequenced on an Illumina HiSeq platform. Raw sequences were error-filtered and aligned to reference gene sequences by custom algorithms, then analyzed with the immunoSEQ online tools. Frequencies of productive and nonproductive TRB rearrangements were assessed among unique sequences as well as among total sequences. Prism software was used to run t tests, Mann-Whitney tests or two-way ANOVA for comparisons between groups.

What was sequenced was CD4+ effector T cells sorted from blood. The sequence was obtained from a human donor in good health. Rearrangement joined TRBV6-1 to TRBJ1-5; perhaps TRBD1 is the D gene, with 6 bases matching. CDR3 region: CASRRGNNQPQHF. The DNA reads TGTGCTTCCCGCAGGGGCAACAATCAGCCCCAGCATTTT.